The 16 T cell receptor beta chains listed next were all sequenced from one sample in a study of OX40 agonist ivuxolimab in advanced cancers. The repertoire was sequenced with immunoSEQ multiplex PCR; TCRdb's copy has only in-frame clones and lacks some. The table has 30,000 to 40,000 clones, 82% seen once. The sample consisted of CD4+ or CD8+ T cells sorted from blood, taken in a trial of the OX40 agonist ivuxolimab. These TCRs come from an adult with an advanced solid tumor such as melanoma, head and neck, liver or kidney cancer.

DNA of the CDR3: TGTGCCAGCAGCCTCCGGACAGGGAACACCGGGGAGCTGTTTTTT. Protein product: CASSLRTGNTGELFF. This chain links TRBV9 with TRBJ2-2; 7 positions match TRBD1. Germline V lookup: CDR1 SGDLS, CDR2 YYNGEE. J gave up 1 base and V 4 bases, and 4 bases lay outside the gene matches. This CDR3 has 15 amino acids.

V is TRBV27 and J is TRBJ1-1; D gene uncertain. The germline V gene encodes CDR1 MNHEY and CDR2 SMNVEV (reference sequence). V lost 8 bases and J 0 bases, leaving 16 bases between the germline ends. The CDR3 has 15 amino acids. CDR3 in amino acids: CASSFRVSMNTEAFF. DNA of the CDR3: TGTGCCAGCTCCTTTAGGGTCTCGATGAACACTGAAGCTTTCTTT.

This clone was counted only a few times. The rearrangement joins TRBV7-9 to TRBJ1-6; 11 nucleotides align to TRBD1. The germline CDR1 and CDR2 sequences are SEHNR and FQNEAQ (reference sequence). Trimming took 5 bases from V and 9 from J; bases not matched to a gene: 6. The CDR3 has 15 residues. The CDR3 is CASSERTGGSSPLHF. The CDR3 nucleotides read TGTGCCAGCAGCGAGAGGACAGGGGGCAGTTCACCCCTCCACTTT.

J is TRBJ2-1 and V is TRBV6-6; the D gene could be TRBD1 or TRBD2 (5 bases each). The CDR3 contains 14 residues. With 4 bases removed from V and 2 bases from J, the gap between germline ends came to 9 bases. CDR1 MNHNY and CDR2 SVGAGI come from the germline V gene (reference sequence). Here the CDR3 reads CASSSRDPYNEQFF. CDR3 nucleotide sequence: TGTGCCAGCAGTTCTAGGGACCCCTACAATGAGCAGTTCTTC.

The CDR3 DNA reads as TGCGCCAGCAGCCCCCAGGGGGTAGGGGAAAAACTGTTTTTT. Translation gives CASSPQGVGEKLFF. The J gene is TRBJ1-4, the V gene TRBV4-1; 7 bases line up with TRBD1. J lost 8 bases, V lost 4 bases, and 7 bases had no gene match. The CDR3 consists of 14 residues. Per the germline V gene, CDR1 is MGHRA and CDR2 is YSYEKL.

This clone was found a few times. CDR3 DNA sequence: TGTGCCAGCAGCCCCGGACTGAACGGGCAGCCCCAGCATTTT. As protein: CASSPGLNGQPQHF. The chain couples TRBV7-9 to TRBJ1-5; D remains ambiguous. CDR1 and CDR2 from the germline V gene are SEHNR and FQNEAQ (reference sequence). The CDR3 has 14 amino acids. Trimming stripped 5 bases from V and 7 bases from J, with 15 bases between.

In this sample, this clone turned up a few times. The CDR3, as DNA: TGTGCCAGCAATCGACAGGGTTGGAATCAGCCCCAGCATTTT. Encoded protein: CASNRQGWNQPQHF. The chain has TRBV2 and TRBJ1-5, with 7 bases matching TRBD1. J lost 4 bases, V lost 7 bases, and 7 bases had no gene match. CDR1 and CDR2 (germline): SNHLY, FYNNEI. This CDR3 spans 14 amino acids.

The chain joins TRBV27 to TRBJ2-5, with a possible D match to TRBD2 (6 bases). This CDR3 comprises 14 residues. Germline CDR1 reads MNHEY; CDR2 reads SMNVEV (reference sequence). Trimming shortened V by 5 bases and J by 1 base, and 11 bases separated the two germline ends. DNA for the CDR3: TGTGCCAGCAGTGACCGGGACTCCCAAGAGACCCAGTACTTC. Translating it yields CASSDRDSQETQYF.

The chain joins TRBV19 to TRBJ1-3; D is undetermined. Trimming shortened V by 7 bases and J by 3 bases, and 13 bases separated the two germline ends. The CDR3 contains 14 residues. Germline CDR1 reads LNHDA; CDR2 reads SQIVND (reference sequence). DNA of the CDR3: TGTGCCAGTAATCCGCGGGTTGGTGGAAACACCATATATTTT. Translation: CASNPRVGGNTIYF. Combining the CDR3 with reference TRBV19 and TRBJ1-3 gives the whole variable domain DGGITQSPKYLFRKEGQNVTLSCEQNLNHDAMYWYRQDPGQGLRLIYYSQIVNDFQKGDIAEGYSVSREKKESFPLTVTSAQKNPTAFYLCASNPRVGGNTIYFGEGSWLTVV.

In DNA, the CDR3 is TGTGCCAGCAGCCATCGGGTGGTGGGTTATGGCTACACCTTC. This sequence encodes CASSHRVVGYGYTF. The chain links TRBV7-8 to TRBJ1-2, with no clear D. Per germline, CDR1 SGHVS and CDR2 FQNEAQ. The length of the CDR3 is 14 residues. Trimming shortened V by 5 bases and J by 5 bases, and 15 bases separated the two germline ends.

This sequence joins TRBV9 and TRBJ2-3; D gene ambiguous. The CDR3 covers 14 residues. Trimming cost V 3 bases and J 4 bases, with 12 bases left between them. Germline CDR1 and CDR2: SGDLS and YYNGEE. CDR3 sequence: CASSARSLPDTQYF. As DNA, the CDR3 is TGTGCCAGCAGCGCCCGTAGCCTACCAGATACGCAGTATTTT.

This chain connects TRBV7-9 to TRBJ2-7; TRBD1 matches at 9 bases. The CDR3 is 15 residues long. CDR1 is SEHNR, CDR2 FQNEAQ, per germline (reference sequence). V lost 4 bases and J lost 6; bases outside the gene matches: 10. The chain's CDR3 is CASSSRTGVAVEQYF. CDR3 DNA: TGTGCCAGCAGCTCTCGGACAGGGGTAGCGGTCGAGCAGTACTTC.

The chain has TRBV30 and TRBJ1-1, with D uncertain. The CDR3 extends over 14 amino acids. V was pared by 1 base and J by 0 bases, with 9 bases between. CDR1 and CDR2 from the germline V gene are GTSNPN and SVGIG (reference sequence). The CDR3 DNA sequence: TGTGCCTGGAGTGGGGCACCGATGAACACTGAAGCTTTCTTT. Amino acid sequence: CAWSGAPMNTEAFF.

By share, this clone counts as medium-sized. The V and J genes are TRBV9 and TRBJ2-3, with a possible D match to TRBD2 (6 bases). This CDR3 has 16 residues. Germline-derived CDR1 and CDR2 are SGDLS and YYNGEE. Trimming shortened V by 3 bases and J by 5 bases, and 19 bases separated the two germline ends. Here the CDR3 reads CASSEILAAPQDTQYF. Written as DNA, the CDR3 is TGTGCCAGCAGCGAGATATTAGCGGCCCCCCAAGATACGCAGTATTTT.

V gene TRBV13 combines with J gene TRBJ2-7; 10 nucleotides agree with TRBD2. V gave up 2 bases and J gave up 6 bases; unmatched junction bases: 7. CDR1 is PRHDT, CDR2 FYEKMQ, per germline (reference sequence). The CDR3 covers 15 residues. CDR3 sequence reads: CASSLIAGGGPEQYF. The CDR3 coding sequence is TGTGCCAGCAGCTTAATAGCGGGAGGAGGTCCCGAGCAGTACTTC.

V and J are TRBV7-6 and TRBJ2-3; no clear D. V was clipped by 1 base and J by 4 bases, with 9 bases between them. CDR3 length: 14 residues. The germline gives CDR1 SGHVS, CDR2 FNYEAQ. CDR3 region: CASSLGGGADTQYF. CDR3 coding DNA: TGTGCCAGCAGCTTAGGGGGTGGGGCAGATACGCAGTATTTT. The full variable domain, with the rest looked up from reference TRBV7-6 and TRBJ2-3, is GAGVSQSPRYKVTKRGQDVALRCDPISGHVSLYWYRQALGQGPEFLTYFNYEAQQDKSGLPNDRFSAERPEGSISTLTIQRTEQRDSAMYRCASSLGGGADTQYFGPGTRLTVL.